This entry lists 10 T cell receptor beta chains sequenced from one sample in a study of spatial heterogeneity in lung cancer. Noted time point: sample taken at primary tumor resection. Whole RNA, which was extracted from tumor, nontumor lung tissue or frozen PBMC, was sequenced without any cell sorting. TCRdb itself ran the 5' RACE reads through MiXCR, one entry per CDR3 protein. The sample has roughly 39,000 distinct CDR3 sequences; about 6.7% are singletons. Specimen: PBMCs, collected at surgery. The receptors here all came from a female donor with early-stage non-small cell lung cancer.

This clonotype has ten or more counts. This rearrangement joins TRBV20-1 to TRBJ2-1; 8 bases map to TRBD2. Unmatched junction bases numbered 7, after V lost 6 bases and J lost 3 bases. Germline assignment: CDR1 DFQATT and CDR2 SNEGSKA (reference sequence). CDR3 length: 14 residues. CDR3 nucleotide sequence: TGCAGTGCCGATTACGGGGGGGACTACAATGAGCAGTTCTTC. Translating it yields CSADYGGDYNEQFF.

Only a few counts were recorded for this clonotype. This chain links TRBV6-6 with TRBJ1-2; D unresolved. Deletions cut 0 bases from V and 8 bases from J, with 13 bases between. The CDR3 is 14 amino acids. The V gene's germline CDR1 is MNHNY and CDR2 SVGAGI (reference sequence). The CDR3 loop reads CASSYSSGDPGYTF. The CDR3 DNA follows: TGTGCCAGCAGTTACTCGTCTGGCGATCCAGGCTACACCTTC.

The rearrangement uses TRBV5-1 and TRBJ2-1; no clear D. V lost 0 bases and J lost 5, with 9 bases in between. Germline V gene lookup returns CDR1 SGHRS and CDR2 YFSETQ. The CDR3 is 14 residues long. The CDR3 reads CASSLEPVNNEQFF. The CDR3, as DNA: TGCGCCAGCAGCTTGGAGCCCGTTAACAATGAGCAGTTCTTC.

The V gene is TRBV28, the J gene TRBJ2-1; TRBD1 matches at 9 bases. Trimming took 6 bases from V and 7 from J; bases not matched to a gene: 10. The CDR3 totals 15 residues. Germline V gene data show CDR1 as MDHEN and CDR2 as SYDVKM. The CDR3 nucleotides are TGTGCCAGCAGCTACATTGACAGGGGGGTGAATGAGCAGTTCTTC. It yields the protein CASSYIDRGVNEQFF.

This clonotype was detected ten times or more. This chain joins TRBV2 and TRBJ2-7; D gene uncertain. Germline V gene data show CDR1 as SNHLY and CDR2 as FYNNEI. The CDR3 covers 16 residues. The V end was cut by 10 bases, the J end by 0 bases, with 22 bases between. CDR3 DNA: TGTGCCATCCGGCGACACAGTAAAATAAGCTCCTACGAGCAGTACTTC. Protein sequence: CAIRRHSKISSYEQYF.

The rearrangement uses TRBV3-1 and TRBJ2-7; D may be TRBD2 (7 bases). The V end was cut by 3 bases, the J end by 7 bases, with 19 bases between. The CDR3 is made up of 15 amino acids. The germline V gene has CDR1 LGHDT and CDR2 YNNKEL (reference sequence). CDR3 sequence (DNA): TGTGCCAGCAGCCAGTTTCGGAGGGGGGGGCCTGAGCAGTACTTC. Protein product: CASSQFRRGGPEQYF.

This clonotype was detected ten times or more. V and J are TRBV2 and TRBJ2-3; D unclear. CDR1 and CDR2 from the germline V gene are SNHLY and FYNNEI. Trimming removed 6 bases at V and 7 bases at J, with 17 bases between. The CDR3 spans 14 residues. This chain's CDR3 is CASRNPVAANTQYF. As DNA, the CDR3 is TGTGCCAGCAGGAACCCCGTCGCCGCGAATACGCAGTATTTT.

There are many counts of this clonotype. CDR3 amino acids: CATSDDRADTQYF. Written as DNA, the CDR3 is TGTGCCACCAGTGACGACAGGGCAGATACGCAGTATTTT. The chain has TRBV24-1 and TRBJ2-3; the match to TRBD1 covers 7 bases. This CDR3 is built from 13 residues. V shed 4 bases and J 4 bases; nucleotides not matched to a gene: 1. Germline lookup yields CDR1 KGHDR and CDR2 SFDVKD.

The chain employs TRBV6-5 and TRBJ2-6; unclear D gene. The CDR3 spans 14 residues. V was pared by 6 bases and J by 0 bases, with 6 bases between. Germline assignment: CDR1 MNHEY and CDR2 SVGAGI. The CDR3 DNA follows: TGTGCCAGCAGGAAGAGCTCTGGGGCCAACGTCCTGACTTTC. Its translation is CASRKSSGANVLTF.

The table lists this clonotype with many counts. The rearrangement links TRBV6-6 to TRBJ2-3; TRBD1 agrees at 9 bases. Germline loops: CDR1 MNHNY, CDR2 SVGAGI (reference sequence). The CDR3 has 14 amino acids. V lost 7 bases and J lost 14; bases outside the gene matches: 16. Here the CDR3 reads CASNQEDRGGRGYF. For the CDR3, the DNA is TGTGCCAGCAACCAAGAGGACAGGGGTGGACGAGGGTATTTT.